This record concerns one T cell receptor beta chain sequence. Its target is not known. Donors likely had unrecorded immune exposures despite being nominally healthy when sampled. This entry comes from a study of cytomegalovirus exposure and HLA in healthy donors. Whole-study results and caveats: Near-uniform donor sequencing depth was presumed by presence/absence analyses. One cluster of highly shared sequence variants probably arose as a sequencing artifact. According to a later analysis, donors in an Asian-associated ancestry cluster reportedly had fewer N-insertions than the approximately 730-donor mean.

The PCR ran on 60 Vbeta and 13 Jbeta primers. The protocol was immunoSEQ multiplex PCR, while the TCRdb copy is restricted to in-frame clones and leaves out a portion. The sample shows fewer than 150,000 clones, approximately 80% of them seen only once. The TCR sequence derives from a male donor in good health and CMV-seronegative. Sequenced input: PBMCs.

The CDR3 loop is CASSLFPGQDYEQYF. CDR3 bases: TGTGCCAGCAGTCTATTCCCGGGACAGGACTACGAGCAGTACTTC. The rearrangement joins TRBV27 to TRBJ2-7, with 8 bases lining up with TRBD1. The CDR3 extends over 15 amino acids. Per the germline V gene, CDR1 is MNHEY and CDR2 is SMNVEV (reference sequence). J gave up 3 bases and V 5 bases, and 9 bases lay outside the gene matches.